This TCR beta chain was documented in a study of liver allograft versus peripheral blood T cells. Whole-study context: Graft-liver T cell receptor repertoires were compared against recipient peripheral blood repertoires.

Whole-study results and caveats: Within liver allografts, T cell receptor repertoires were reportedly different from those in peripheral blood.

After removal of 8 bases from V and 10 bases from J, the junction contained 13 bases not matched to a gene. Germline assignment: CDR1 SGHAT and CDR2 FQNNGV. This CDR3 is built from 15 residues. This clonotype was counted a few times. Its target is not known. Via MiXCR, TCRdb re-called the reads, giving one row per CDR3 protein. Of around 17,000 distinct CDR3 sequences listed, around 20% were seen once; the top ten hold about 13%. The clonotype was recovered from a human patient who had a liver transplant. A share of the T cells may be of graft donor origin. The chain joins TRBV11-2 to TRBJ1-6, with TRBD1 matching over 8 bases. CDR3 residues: CASRSFRTGPSPLHF. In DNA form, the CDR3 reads TGTGCCAGCCGCTCGTTCCGGACAGGGCCCTCACCCCTCCACTTT.